The 6 T cell receptor beta chains given below trace back to one sample, sequenced in a study of blood T cell repertoires in COVID-19. Repertoires were generated with immunoSEQ multiplex PCR, while TCRdb's copy carries only in-frame clones and drops some. Of more than 85,000 clones detected, roughly 76% appear once; the ten largest clones hold approximately 9%. The sample consisted of peripheral blood. Receptors originate from a woman aged 70-85 years with acute or convalescent COVID-19.

Turning to this clone: Other nucleotide sequences from this sample produce the same CDR3. The rearrangement joins TRBV28 to TRBJ1-2; 9 nucleotides align to TRBD1. V dropped 4 bases and J dropped 4; count of bases not matched to a gene: 4. CDR3 length: 14 residues. Germline CDR1 is MDHEN and CDR2 is SYDVKM. CDR3: CASSSGQGGYGYTF. The CDR3 nucleotides are TGTGCCAGCAGTTCGGGACAGGGAGGCTATGGCTACACCTTC.

The chain has TRBV6-2 or TRBV6-3 and TRBJ1-6, with TRBD1 matching over 7 bases. Germline V gene lookup returns CDR1 MNHEY and CDR2 SVGEGT. The J segment lost 9 bases and the V segment lost 5 bases, leaving 10 bases of the junction unmatched. The CDR3 covers 15 residues. CDR3 coding DNA: TGTGCCAGCAGTCCCAGGGGGGCAGTGAGTTCACCCCTCCACTTT. Translating gives CASSPRGAVSSPLHF.

The chain has TRBV4-3 and TRBJ1-1; 7 bases line up with TRBD1. CDR1 is LGHNA and CDR2 is YSLEER in the germline V gene. CDR3 length equals 16 residues. V shed 5 bases and J 1 base; nucleotides not matched to a gene: 10. DNA for the CDR3: TGCGCCAGCAGCGAGAGTTGGGGGGACAGGAACACTGAAGCTTTCTTT. Amino acid sequence: CASSESWGDRNTEAFF.

The chain combines TRBV14 with TRBJ2-2, with D perhaps TRBD1 (6 bases). V lost 5 bases to trimming and J lost 5 bases, with 18 bases between them. There are 16 residues in the CDR3. Germline V gene lookup returns CDR1 SGHDN and CDR2 FVKESK. The CDR3 loop is CASSSRPGVTTGELFF. The CDR3 DNA is TGTGCCAGCAGCTCGCGTCCAGGGGTAACGACCGGGGAGCTGTTTTTT.

The rearrangement joins TRBV7-2 to TRBJ2-2, with TRBD2 matching over 10 bases. From germline, CDR1 is SGHTA and CDR2 FQGNSA. This CDR3 region has 13 residues. V lost 7 bases, J lost 14 bases, and 10 bases stayed unmatched. The CDR3 sequence: CASTSLAGRGLFF. The CDR3 DNA reads as TGTGCCAGCACCTCACTAGCGGGGCGAGGACTGTTTTTT.

The genes are TRBV19 and TRBJ1-5; TRBD1 agrees at 9 bases. CDR1 is LNHDA and CDR2 is SQIVND in the germline V gene (reference sequence). The CDR3 covers 15 residues. V lost 5 bases, J lost 7 bases, and 9 bases stayed unmatched. The CDR3 coding sequence is TGTGCCAGTAGTCCCTCCACAGGGGGCGGCCAGCCCCAGCATTTT. Its protein is CASSPSTGGGQPQHF.